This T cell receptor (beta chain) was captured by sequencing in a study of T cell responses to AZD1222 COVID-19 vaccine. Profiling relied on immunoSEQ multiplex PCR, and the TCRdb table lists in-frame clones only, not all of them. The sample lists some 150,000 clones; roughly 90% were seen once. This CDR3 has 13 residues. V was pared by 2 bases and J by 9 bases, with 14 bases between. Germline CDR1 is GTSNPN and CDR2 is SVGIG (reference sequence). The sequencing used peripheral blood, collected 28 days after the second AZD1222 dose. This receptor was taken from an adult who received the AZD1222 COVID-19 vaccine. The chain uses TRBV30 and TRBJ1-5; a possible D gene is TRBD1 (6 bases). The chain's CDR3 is CAWSTYRVGPQHF. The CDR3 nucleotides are TGTGCCTGGAGTACCTACAGGGTAGGGCCCCAGCATTTT.